The entry below gives a single T cell receptor beta chain sequence along with its context. These data come from a study of CD8 T cells in Susac syndrome. Reverse transcription of roughly 0.45 to 1 ug RNA was performed with random hexamers. TCRdb called the immunoSEQ multiplex PCR reads again in MiXCR, with one record for every CDR3 protein. The data hold about 47,000 distinct CDR3 sequences, with almost 95% observed a single time. The CDR3 is 17 amino acids. CDR1 and CDR2 (germline): SGDLS, YYNGEE. Trimming removed 1 base at V and 2 bases at J, with 15 bases between. This sequence was found in a human donor in good health. The chain combines TRBV9 with TRBJ2-2; maybe TRBD1 (6 bases). The source material was CD8+ T cells from PBMCs. DNA for the CDR3: TGTGCCAGCAGCGTAAACAGGGCCGATGGAAACACCGGGGAGCTGTTTTTT. Protein: CASSVNRADGNTGELFF.